Below are 18 T cell receptor beta chains sequenced from a single sample in a study of cytomegalovirus exposure and HLA in healthy donors. Vbeta (60) and Jbeta (13) primers were used in the PCR. Assay: immunoSEQ multiplex PCR; the TCRdb copy retains only in-frame clones and omits some. The sample shows some 100,000 clones, roughly 80% of them seen only once. Sequences were obtained from PBMCs. Source of these receptors: a man aged 40-50 years in good health and CMV-seronegative.

The chain combines TRBV7-8 with TRBJ2-3; the match to TRBD2 covers 7 bases. There are 13 residues in the CDR3. The germline gives CDR1 SGHVS, CDR2 FQNEAQ. V gave up 1 base and J gave up 9 bases; unmatched junction bases: 4. CDR3 residues: CASSLGTSETQYF. CDR3 nucleotides: TGTGCCAGCAGCTTAGGGACTAGTGAAACGCAGTATTTT. Drawing the rest from reference TRBV7-8 and TRBJ2-3, the complete variable domain is GAGVSQSPRYKVAKRGQDVALRCDPISGHVSLFWYQQALGQGPEFLTYFQNEAQLDKSGLPSDRFFAERPEGSVSTLKIQRTQQEDSAVYLCASSLGTSETQYFGPGTRLTVL.

The V call is TRBV7-9, the J call TRBJ2-3; 10 bases line up with TRBD2. The V gene's germline CDR1 is SEHNR and CDR2 FQNEAQ (reference sequence). CDR3 length: 16 amino acids. V shed 1 base, J shed 7 bases, and the junction held 8 bases outside the gene matches. The CDR3 DNA reads as TGTGCCAGCAGCTTAGTCGTAGCGGGGGGACGGTATACGCAGTATTTT. This sequence encodes CASSLVVAGGRYTQYF.

CDR3 residues: CASRPTEMAEAFF. For the CDR3, the DNA is TGTGCCAGCAGGCCGACGGAGATGGCTGAAGCTTTCTTT. J is TRBJ1-1 and V is TRBV6-1; D gene ambiguous. The CDR3 contains 13 residues. Per the germline V gene, CDR1 is MNHNS and CDR2 is SASEGT. V gave up 6 bases and J gave up 6 bases, with 14 bases separating them.

The V call is TRBV5-1, the J call TRBJ2-5; 11 nucleotides align to TRBD2. Unmatched junction bases numbered 9, after V lost 4 bases and J lost 4 bases. Germline V gene lookup returns CDR1 SGHRS and CDR2 YFSETQ. The CDR3 has 16 amino acids. For the CDR3, the DNA is TGCGCCAGCAGCCTAGTAGCGGGGGGGGCAGTAGAGACCCAGTACTTC. This sequence encodes CASSLVAGGAVETQYF.

CDR3 sequence (DNA): TGTGCCAGCAGCTTAGATGGGGGGAGGAACACTGAAGCTTTCTTT. Translation: CASSLDGGRNTEAFF. The rearrangement links TRBV13 to TRBJ1-1; possible D gene TRBD1, 5 bases. V lost 1 base and J lost 1, with 10 bases in between. Germline CDR1 PRHDT, CDR2 FYEKMQ (reference sequence). The CDR3 length is 15 residues.

The chain is built from TRBV6-5 and TRBJ2-7, with 11 bases matching TRBD2. The V gene's germline CDR1 is MNHEY and CDR2 SVGAGI. V shed 9 bases and J 1 base; nucleotides not matched to a gene: 2. This CDR3 has 13 amino acids. CDR3 protein: CASRTSGSYEQYF. CDR3 nucleotide sequence: TGTGCCAGTAGGACTAGCGGGTCCTACGAGCAGTACTTC.

The rearrangement joins TRBV23-1 to TRBJ2-7, with 7 nucleotides matching TRBD1. TRBV23-1 is an open reading frame whose function is uncertain. The CDR3 spans 15 residues. V shed 0 bases, J shed 5 bases, and the junction held 7 bases outside the gene matches. The chain's CDR3 is CASSQSTNRGHEQYV. For the CDR3, the DNA is TGCGCCAGCAGTCAATCAACTAACAGGGGCCACGAGCAGTACGTC.

This clone was recorded only once. The genes are TRBV2 and TRBJ1-4; 11 bases align to TRBD1. Germline V gene data show CDR1 as SNHLY and CDR2 as FYNNEI. Trimming removed 6 bases from V and 7 bases from J; junction bases left unmatched: 4. The CDR3 has 14 residues. CDR3 coding DNA: TGTGCCAGCAGCCGGGACAGGGGGTTTGAAAAACTGTTTTTT. As protein: CASSRDRGFEKLFF.

This chain joins TRBV27 and TRBJ1-2, with TRBD1 matching 10 bases. Per germline, CDR1 MNHEY and CDR2 SMNVEV (reference sequence). The CDR3 spans 17 residues. The ends lost 5 bases at V and 6 bases at J; junction bases unmatched: 15. Here the CDR3 DNA reads TGTGCCAGCAGTCCAACGGCGGGGACAGGGGAGGGCCATGGCTACACCTTC. This sequence encodes CASSPTAGTGEGHGYTF.

The rearrangement links TRBV11-3 to TRBJ2-1; tentative D call: TRBD1 (5 bases). This CDR3 comprises 12 residues. The germline V gene has CDR1 SGHNT and CDR2 YENEEA. V lost 1 base and J 10 bases, leaving 8 bases between the germline ends. CDR3 in amino acids: CASSLGREEQFF. The CDR3 DNA is TGTGCCAGCAGCTTAGGCAGGGAAGAGCAGTTCTTC.

The chain employs TRBV7-2 and TRBJ2-5; D unresolved. The CDR3 sequence is 13 residues long. Germline V gene data show CDR1 as SGHTA and CDR2 as FQGNSA. Trimming took off 3 bases at V and 2 bases at J, with 7 bases between the two ends. This CDR3 reads CASSFSEQETQYF. The CDR3, as DNA: TGTGCCAGCAGCTTCAGCGAGCAAGAGACCCAGTACTTC.

V usage is TRBV15 and J usage is TRBJ2-2, with 8 bases identical to TRBD2. Germline CDR1 reads LNHNV; CDR2 reads YYDKDF (reference sequence). The CDR3 totals 16 residues. After removal of 0 bases from V and 1 base from J, the junction contained 1 base not matched to a gene. CDR3: CATSRDLAGNTGELFF. As DNA, the CDR3 is TGTGCCACCAGCAGAGATCTAGCGGGGAACACCGGGGAGCTGTTTTTT.

The chain employs TRBV6-4 and TRBJ1-5, with 8 bases fitting TRBD1. The ends lost 10 bases at V and 6 bases at J; junction bases unmatched: 5. This CDR3 spans 12 amino acids. Germline V lookup: CDR1 MRHNA, CDR2 SNTAGT. The DNA of the CDR3 is TGTGCCACCGGACAGGGTGGTCAGCCCCAGCATTTT. This encodes CATGQGGQPQHF.

CDR3 residues: CASAAGPTTSGANVLTF. CDR3 in DNA: TGTGCCAGCGCCGCGGGGCCTACTACGTCTGGGGCCAACGTCCTGACTTTC. The chain recombines TRBV7-3 with TRBJ2-6; TRBD2 might be the D (6 bases). Trimming took 8 bases from V and 1 from J, leaving 18 bases between them. From germline, CDR1 is SGHTA and CDR2 FQGTGA. The CDR3 is 17 residues long.

The chain combines TRBV5-4 with TRBJ2-1; the match to TRBD2 covers 7 bases. The CDR3 consists of 16 residues. V trimming: 5 bases; J trimming: 6 bases; junction bases outside the gene matches: 14. Germline V lookup: CDR1 SGHNT, CDR2 YYREEE (reference sequence). The CDR3 DNA reads as TGTGCCAGCAGTCCGTCATCAAGCGGGGCGCTCAATGAGCAGTTCTTC. Translating gives CASSPSSSGALNEQFF.

This clone was observed a few times. The CDR3 region is CASSRGGDEKLFF. For the CDR3, the DNA is TGCGCCAGCAGTCGGGGAGGGGATGAAAAACTGTTTTTT. The V and J genes are TRBV23-1 and TRBJ1-4, with D tentatively TRBD1 (5 bases). TRBV23-1 is flagged as an ORF with uncertain function. Trimming pared 4 bases from V and 6 bases from J, leaving 9 bases between. This CDR3 is 13 amino acids long.

This chain uses TRBV4-1 with TRBJ2-2; TRBD1 aligns across 9 bases. CDR1 is MGHRA and CDR2 is YSYEKL in the germline V gene. The CDR3 consists of 15 residues. The junction had 3 bases not matched to a gene; V was cut back by 4 bases and J by 3 bases. The chain's CDR3 is CASSPGQGYTGELFF. CDR3 in DNA: TGCGCCAGCAGCCCCGGACAGGGGTACACCGGGGAGCTGTTTTTT.

This chain uses TRBV5-5 with TRBJ1-5; D might be TRBD1 (5 bases). The V gene lost 1 base and the J gene lost 10 bases, with 21 bases spanning the gap. Germline loops: CDR1 SGHKS, CDR2 YYEKEE (reference sequence). The CDR3 is 16 amino acids. CDR3 sequence: CASSLSGARSKRPQHF. The CDR3 region has the DNA TGTGCCAGCAGCTTGAGCGGGGCCCGATCCAAAAGACCCCAGCATTTT.